One and the same sample provided the 8 T cell receptor beta chains below, sequenced in a study of shared clonotypes between healthy human individuals. Only in-frame clones appear in the TCRdb table, and some are missing; sequencing was by immunoSEQ multiplex PCR. The data contain about 120,000 clones, approximately 70% of them seen just once; the ten biggest clones take up roughly 24%. The sequenced sample was memory CD8+ T cells sorted from blood. Subset: CD45RO+ cells pooled with CCR7-negative TemRA cells. These receptors originate from a woman aged 25 to 39 in good health.

This clone appeared a single time. V and J are TRBV4-1 and TRBJ1-5; TRBD1 is a possible D gene (5 bases). This CDR3 region has 17 residues. Trimming left V 4 bases short and J 4 bases short, with 20 bases between. Per germline, CDR1 MGHRA and CDR2 YSYEKL. CDR3 amino acids: CASSPRGYSPLNQPQHF. The CDR3 DNA reads as TGCGCCAGCAGCCCACGGGGGTACAGTCCGCTTAATCAGCCCCAGCATTTT.

This clone was seen a handful of times. The rearrangement uses TRBV11-2 and TRBJ2-1, with TRBD2 matching over 7 bases. The CDR3 has 16 residues. Germline CDR1 is SGHAT and CDR2 is FQNNGV. After removal of 3 bases from V and 5 bases from J, the junction contained 10 bases not matched to a gene. The CDR3 region is CASSFFPSGQNNEQFF. In nucleotides, the CDR3 is TGTGCCAGCAGCTTCTTTCCTAGCGGCCAGAACAATGAGCAGTTCTTC.

The V gene is TRBV28, the J gene TRBJ2-4, with TRBD1 matching over 11 bases. The length of the CDR3 is 15 residues. Germline CDR1 and CDR2: MDHEN and SYDVKM. The trim removed 8 bases at V and 3 bases at J, leaving 6 bases unmatched. CDR3: CASGTGGVGKNIQYF. The CDR3 nucleotides read TGTGCCAGCGGGACAGGGGGAGTGGGCAAAAACATTCAGTACTTC.

The chain carries TRBV5-4 and TRBJ1-2, with a tentative D call TRBD1 (6 bases). The V and J ends lost 2 bases and 6 bases respectively, with 17 bases between them. CDR1 is SGHNT and CDR2 is YYREEE in the germline V gene (reference sequence). The CDR3 has 15 residues. CDR3 amino acids: CASSFPRDKIHGYTF. As DNA, the CDR3 is TGTGCCAGCAGCTTTCCCCGGGACAAGATACATGGCTACACCTTC. Combining the CDR3 with reference TRBV5-4 and TRBJ1-2 gives the whole variable domain ETGVTQSPTHLIKTRGQQVTLRCSSQSGHNTVSWYQQALGQGPQFIFQYYREEENGRGNFPPRFSGLQFPNYSSELNVNALELDDSALYLCASSFPRDKIHGYTFGSGTRLTVV.

This clone was seen a few times. The V and J genes are TRBV25-1 and TRBJ2-3; TRBD1 agrees at 8 bases. In germline, CDR1 is MGHDK, CDR2 SYGVNS. The CDR3 runs to 14 residues. J was trimmed by 6 bases and V by 10 bases; bases with no gene match: 12. CDR3 region: CATVGQESWDTQYF. The CDR3 region has the DNA TGTGCCACCGTGGGACAGGAGTCTTGGGATACGCAGTATTTT.

This chain links TRBV27 with TRBJ1-2, with TRBD1 identical over 7 bases. The CDR3 spans 14 residues. The junction had 11 bases not matched to a gene; V was cut back by 5 bases and J by 8 bases. Germline V CDR1 and CDR2: MNHEY, SMNVEV (reference sequence). The CDR3 coding sequence is TGTGCCAGCAGTCCACGACAGGGCGTTTGGGGCTACACCTTC. Its protein product is CASSPRQGVWGYTF.

The chain employs TRBV19 and TRBJ2-7, with TRBD2 identical over 14 bases. Germline CDR1 reads LNHDA; CDR2 reads SQIVND (reference sequence). The CDR3 runs to 16 residues. J was trimmed by 6 bases and V by 4 bases; bases with no gene match: 8. The CDR3: CASSRLGLAGVAEQYF. CDR3 coding DNA: TGTGCCAGTAGTAGATTGGGACTAGCGGGAGTCGCCGAGCAGTACTTC.

The CDR3 nucleotides read TGTGCCAGTAGTATAGACGGGGCCTCCTACGAGCAGTACTTC. Its translation: CASSIDGASYEQYF. The genes are TRBV19 and TRBJ2-7; tentatively, D is TRBD1 or TRBD2 (5 bases each). CDR3 length: 14 amino acids. Trimming removed 0 bases at V and 0 bases at J, with 6 bases between. Germline V CDR1 and CDR2: LNHDA, SQIVND (reference sequence).